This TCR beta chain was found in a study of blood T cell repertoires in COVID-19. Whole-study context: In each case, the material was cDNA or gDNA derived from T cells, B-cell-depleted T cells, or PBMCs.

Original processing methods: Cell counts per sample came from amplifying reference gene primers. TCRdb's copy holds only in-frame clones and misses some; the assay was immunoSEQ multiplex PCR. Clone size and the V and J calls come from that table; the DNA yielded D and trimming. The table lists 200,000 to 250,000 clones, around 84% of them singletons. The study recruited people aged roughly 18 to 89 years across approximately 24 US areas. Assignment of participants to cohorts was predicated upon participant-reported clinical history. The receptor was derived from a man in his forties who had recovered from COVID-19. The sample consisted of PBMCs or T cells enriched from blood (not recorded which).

CDR3 in DNA: TGCAGCGTTGAAGGGGAGTATAATGAAAAACTGTTTTTT. Protein product: CSVEGEYNEKLFF. The V gene is TRBV29-1, the J gene TRBJ1-4, with D hard to call. Per germline, CDR1 SQVTM and CDR2 ANQGSEA. Trimming removed 1 base from V and 4 bases from J, with 7 bases in between. This CDR3 is 13 amino acids long. Filled out from reference TRBV29-1 and TRBJ1-4, the complete variable domain reads SAVISQKPSRDICQRGTSLTIQCQVDSQVTMMFWYRQQPGQSLTLIATANQGSEATYESGFVIDKFPISRPNLTFSTLTVSNMSPEDSSIYLCSVEGEYNEKLFFGSGTQLSVL.